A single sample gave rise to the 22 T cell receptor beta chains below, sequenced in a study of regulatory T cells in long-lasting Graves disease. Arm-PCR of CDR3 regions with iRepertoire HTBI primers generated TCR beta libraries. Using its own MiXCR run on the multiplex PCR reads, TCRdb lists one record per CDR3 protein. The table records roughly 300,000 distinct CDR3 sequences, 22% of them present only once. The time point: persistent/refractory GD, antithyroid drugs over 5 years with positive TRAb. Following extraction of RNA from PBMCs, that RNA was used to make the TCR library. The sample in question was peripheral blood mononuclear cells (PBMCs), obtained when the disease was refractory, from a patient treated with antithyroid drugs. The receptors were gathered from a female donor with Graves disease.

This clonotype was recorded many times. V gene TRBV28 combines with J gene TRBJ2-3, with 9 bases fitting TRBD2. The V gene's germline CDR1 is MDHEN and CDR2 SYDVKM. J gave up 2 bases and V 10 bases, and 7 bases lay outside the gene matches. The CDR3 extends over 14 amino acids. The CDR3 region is CANSGRYTTDTQYF. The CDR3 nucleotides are TGTGCCAACAGCGGGAGGTATACCACAGATACGCAGTATTTT.

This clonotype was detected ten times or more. The CDR3 nucleotides are TGTGCCAGCAGTTTAGGGGGGTTCTACGAGCAGTACTTC. Amino acid sequence: CASSLGGFYEQYF. The chain has TRBV28 and TRBJ2-7; D perhaps matches TRBD2 (6 bases). V lost 2 bases and J 3 bases, leaving 8 bases between the germline ends. The CDR3 is made up of 13 amino acids. Germline lookup yields CDR1 MDHEN and CDR2 SYDVKM.

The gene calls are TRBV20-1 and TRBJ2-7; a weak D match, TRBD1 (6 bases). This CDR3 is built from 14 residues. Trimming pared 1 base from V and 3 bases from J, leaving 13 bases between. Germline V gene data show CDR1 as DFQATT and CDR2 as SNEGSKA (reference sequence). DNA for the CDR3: TGCAGTGCTAGAGGGTACAGGGTAGGCTACGAGCAGTACTTC. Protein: CSARGYRVGYEQYF.

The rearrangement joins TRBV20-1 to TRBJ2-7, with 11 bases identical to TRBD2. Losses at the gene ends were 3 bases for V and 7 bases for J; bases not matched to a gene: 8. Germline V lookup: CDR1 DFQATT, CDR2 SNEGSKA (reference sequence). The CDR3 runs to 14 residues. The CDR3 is CSASLLAGVLEQYF. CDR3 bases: TGCAGTGCTAGTTTACTAGCGGGAGTGTTGGAGCAGTACTTC.

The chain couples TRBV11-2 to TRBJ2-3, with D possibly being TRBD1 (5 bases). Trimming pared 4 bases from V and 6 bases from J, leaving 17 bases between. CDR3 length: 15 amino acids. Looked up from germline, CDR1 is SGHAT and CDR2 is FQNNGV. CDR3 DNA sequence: TGTGCCAGCAGCTCTCGCGGATTAAAGGGGGATACGCAGTATTTT. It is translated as CASSSRGLKGDTQYF.

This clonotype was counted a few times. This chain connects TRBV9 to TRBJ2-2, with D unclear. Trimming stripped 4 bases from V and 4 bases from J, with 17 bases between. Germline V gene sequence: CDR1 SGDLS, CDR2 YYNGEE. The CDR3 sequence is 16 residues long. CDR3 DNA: TGTGCCAGCAGCCCCCAAACCCGGTCGGGCACCGGGGAGCTGTTTTTT. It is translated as CASSPQTRSGTGELFF.

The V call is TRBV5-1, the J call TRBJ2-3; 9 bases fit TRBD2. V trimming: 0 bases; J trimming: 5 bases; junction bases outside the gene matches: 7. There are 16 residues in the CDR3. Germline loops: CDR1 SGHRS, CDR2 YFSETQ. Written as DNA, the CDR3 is TGCGCCAGCAGCTTGGGATTGCGGGAGGGCATAGATACGCAGTATTTT. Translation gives CASSLGLREGIDTQYF.

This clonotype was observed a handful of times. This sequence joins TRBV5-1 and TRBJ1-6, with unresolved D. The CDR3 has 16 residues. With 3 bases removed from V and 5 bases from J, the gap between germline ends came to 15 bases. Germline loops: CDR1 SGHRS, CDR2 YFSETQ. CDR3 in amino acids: CASSWTVHGNNSPLHF. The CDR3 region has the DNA TGCGCCAGCAGCTGGACCGTACACGGAAATAATTCACCCCTCCACTTT.

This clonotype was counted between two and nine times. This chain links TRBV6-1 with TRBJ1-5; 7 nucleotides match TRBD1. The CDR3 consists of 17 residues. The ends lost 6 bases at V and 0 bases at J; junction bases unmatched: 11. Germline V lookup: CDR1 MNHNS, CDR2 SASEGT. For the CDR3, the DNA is TGTGCCAGCAGGACTCAGGGACAGTACTATAGCAATCAGCCCCAGCATTTT. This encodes CASRTQGQYYSNQPQHF.

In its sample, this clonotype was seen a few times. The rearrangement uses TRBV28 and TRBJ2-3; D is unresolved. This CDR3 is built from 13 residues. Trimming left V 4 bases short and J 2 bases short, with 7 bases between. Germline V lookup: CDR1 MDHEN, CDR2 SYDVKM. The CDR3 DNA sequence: TGTGCCAGCAGTTCCGATGACACAGATACGCAGTATTTT. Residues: CASSSDDTDTQYF.

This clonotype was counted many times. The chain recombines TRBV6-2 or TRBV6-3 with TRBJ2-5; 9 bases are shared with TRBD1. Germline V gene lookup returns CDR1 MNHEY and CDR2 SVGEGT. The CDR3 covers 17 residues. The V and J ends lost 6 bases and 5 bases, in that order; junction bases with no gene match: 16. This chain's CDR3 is CASSSGWVGQGIETQYF. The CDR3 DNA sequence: TGTGCCAGCAGCTCAGGCTGGGTGGGACAGGGAATCGAGACCCAGTACTTC.

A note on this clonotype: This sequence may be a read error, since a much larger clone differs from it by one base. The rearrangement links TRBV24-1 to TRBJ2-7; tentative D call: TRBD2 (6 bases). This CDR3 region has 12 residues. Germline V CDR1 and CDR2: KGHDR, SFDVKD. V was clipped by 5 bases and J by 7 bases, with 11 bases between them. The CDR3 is CATSGTRGEQYF. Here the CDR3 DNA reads TGTGCCACCAGTGGCACACGGGGGGAGCAGTACTTC.

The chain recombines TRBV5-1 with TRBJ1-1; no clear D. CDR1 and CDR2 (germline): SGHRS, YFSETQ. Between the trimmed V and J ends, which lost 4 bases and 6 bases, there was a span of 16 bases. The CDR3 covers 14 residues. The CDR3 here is CASSPRGEVSEAFF. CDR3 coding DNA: TGCGCCAGCAGCCCTCGTGGCGAAGTATCTGAAGCTTTCTTT.

The CDR3 spells CASGPGTGELFF. CDR3 coding DNA: TGTGCCAGCGGCCCCGGCACCGGGGAGCTGTTTTTT. The chain uses TRBV7-2 and TRBJ2-2; D not certain. With 8 bases removed from V and 4 bases from J, the gap between germline ends came to 8 bases. This CDR3 is built from 12 residues. Germline V gene data show CDR1 as SGHTA and CDR2 as FQGNSA. Based on the CDR3 plus reference TRBV7-2 and TRBJ2-2, the full variable domain is GAGVSQSPSNKVTEKGKDVELRCDPISGHTALYWYRQSLGQGLEFLIYFQGNSAPDKSGLPSDRFSAERTGGSVSTLTIQRTQQEDSAVYLCASGPGTGELFFGEGSRLTVL.

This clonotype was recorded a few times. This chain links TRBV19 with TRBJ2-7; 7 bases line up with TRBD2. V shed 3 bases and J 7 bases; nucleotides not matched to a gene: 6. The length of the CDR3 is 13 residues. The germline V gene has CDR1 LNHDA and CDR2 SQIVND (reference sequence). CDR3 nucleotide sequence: TGTGCCAGTAGTATCGGCGGGAGAGGAGAGCAGTACTTC. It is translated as CASSIGGRGEQYF. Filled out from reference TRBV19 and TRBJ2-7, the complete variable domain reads DGGITQSPKYLFRKEGQNVTLSCEQNLNHDAMYWYRQDPGQGLRLIYYSQIVNDFQKGDIAEGYSVSREKKESFPLTVTSAQKNPTAFYLCASSIGGRGEQYFGPGTRLTVT.

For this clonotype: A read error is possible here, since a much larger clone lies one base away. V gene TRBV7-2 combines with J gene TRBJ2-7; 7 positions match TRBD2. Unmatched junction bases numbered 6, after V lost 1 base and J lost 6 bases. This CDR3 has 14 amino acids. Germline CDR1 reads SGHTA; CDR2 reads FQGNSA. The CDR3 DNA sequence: TGTGCCAGCAGCTTAGTGCGGGGGACTCGCGAGCAGTACTTC. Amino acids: CASSLVRGTREQYF.

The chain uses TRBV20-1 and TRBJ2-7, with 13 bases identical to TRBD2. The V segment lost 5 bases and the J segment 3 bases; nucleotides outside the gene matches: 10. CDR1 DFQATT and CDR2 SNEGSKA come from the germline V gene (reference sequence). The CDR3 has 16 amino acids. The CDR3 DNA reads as TGCAGTGCTTTCAAGCCCGGGACTAGCGGGAACTACGAGCAGTACTTC. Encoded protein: CSAFKPGTSGNYEQYF.

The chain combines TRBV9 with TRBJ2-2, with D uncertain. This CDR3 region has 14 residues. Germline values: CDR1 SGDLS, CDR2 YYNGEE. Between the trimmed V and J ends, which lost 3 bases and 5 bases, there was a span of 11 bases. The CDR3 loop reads CASSAPSETGELFF. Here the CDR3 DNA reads TGTGCCAGCAGCGCCCCTTCCGAGACCGGGGAGCTGTTTTTT.

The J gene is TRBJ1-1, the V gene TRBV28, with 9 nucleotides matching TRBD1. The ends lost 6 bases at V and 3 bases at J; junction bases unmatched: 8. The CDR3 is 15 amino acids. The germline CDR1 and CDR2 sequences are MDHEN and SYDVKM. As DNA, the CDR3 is TGTGCCAGCAGCCGTACCGGGACAGGGTACACTGAAGCTTTCTTT. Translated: CASSRTGTGYTEAFF.

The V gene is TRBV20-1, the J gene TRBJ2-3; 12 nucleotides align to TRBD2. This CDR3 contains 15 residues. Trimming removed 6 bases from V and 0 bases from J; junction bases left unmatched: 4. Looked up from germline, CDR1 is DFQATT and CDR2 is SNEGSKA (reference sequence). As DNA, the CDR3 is TGCAGTGCATGGACTAGCGGGACTAGCACAGATACGCAGTATTTT. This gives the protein CSAWTSGTSTDTQYF.

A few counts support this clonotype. CDR3 residues: CASRKTSSYEQYF. CDR3 bases: TGTGCCAGCAGGAAAACTTCCTCCTACGAGCAGTACTTC. The gene calls are TRBV28 and TRBJ2-7; D is ambiguous. The CDR3 is 13 residues long. Germline lookup yields CDR1 MDHEN and CDR2 SYDVKM. Trimming took off 6 bases at V and 0 bases at J, with 9 bases between the two ends.

The CDR3 bases are TGCAGCGTTGGGCCCGGGGGGGACGAGCAGTACTTC. This gives the protein CSVGPGGDEQYF. This chain connects TRBV29-1 to TRBJ2-7, with 8 bases aligning to TRBD2. CDR1 is SQVTM, CDR2 ANQGSEA, per germline. The CDR3 is made up of 12 amino acids. V lost 4 bases, J lost 5 bases, and 4 bases stayed unmatched.